This T cell receptor beta chain was identified during a study of control samples from healthy donors and cancer patients. TCRdb's table, derived via immunoSEQ multiplex PCR, lists solely in-frame clones and lacks some. The sample contains around 77,000 clones, about 92% of which appear only once. In germline, CDR1 is MDHEN, CDR2 SYDVKM. Trimming left V 3 bases short and J 4 bases short, with 9 bases between. The CDR3 is made up of 14 amino acids. Sequencing was carried out using blood. The chain combines TRBV28 with TRBJ1-4, with D possibly being TRBD1 (6 bases). The clonotype comes from a woman aged 55-69 years in good health. The CDR3 nucleotides read TGTGCCAGCAGTTTGGGGACACATAATGAAAAACTGTTTTTT. Translated, it gives CASSLGTHNEKLFF.